Following are 18 T cell receptor beta chains from one sample sequenced in a study of blood T cell repertoires in COVID-19. Method: immunoSEQ multiplex PCR; TCRdb's copy keeps in-frame clones and lacks some. The table records roughly 100,000 clones, around 87% of them present only once. Sequences were obtained from peripheral blood. The receptor set was obtained from a human donor in a cohort sampled during active COVID-19.

The J gene is TRBJ1-2, the V gene TRBV29-1; D not certain. The CDR3 covers 15 residues. Germline CDR1 is SQVTM and CDR2 is ANQGSEA. V lost 4 bases and J 4 bases, leaving 19 bases between the germline ends. The CDR3 sequence: CSVGPTRESAYGYTF. The CDR3 region has the DNA TGCAGCGTTGGCCCGACGAGGGAGAGCGCCTATGGCTACACCTTC.

The chain couples TRBV18 to TRBJ1-2; 11 bases line up with TRBD1. The CDR3 contains 17 residues. Per the germline V gene, CDR1 is KGHSH and CDR2 is LQKENI. Trimming took 6 bases from V and 7 from J; bases not matched to a gene: 16. CDR3 bases: TGTGCCAGCTCCCCGAGGGGGATGGACAGGGGGCTTCTTGGCTACACCTTC. It is translated as CASSPRGMDRGLLGYTF. The full variable domain, its missing parts supplied by reference TRBV18 and TRBJ1-2, is NAGVMQNPRHLVRRRGQEARLRCSPMKGHSHVYWYRQLPEEGLKFMVYLQKENIIDESGMPKERFSAEFPKEGPSILRIQQVVRGDSAAYFCASSPRGMDRGLLGYTFGSGTRLTVV.

This clone was found a few times. This chain joins TRBV7-3 and TRBJ2-1, with 7 bases aligning to TRBD1. The germline V gene has CDR1 SGHTA and CDR2 FQGTGA. The CDR3 sequence is 16 residues long. V lost 2 bases to trimming and J lost 3 bases; unmatched junction nucleotides: 7. The chain's CDR3 is CASSLGSGGYYNEQFF. The CDR3 DNA sequence: TGTGCCAGCAGCTTAGGGTCAGGGGGTTACTACAATGAGCAGTTCTTC.

The rearrangement joins TRBV25-1 to TRBJ2-5; D not certain. The CDR3 sequence is 16 residues long. From germline, CDR1 is MGHDK and CDR2 SYGVNS. The V end lost 0 bases, the J end lost 4 bases, and 15 bases lay between the germline ends. Written as DNA, the CDR3 is TGTGCCAGCAGTGAATATATCGAGTACCTTGTAGAGACCCAGTACTTC. It encodes CASSEYIEYLVETQYF. The whole variable domain, remainder taken from reference TRBV25-1 and TRBJ2-5, is EADIYQTPRYLVIGTGKKITLECSQTMGHDKMYWYQQDPGMELHLIHYSYGVNSTEKGDLSSESTVSRIRTEHFPLTLESARPSHTSQYLCASSEYIEYLVETQYFGPGTRLLVL.

V usage is TRBV7-3 and J usage is TRBJ1-2; 10 positions match TRBD1. From germline, CDR1 is SGHTA and CDR2 FQGTGA. The ends lost 2 bases at V and 3 bases at J; junction bases unmatched: 3. The CDR3 runs 15 residues. CDR3 sequence: CASSLLGTGDYGYTF. The CDR3 DNA reads TGTGCCAGCAGCTTATTGGGGACAGGGGACTATGGCTACACCTTC.

The rearrangement links TRBV3-1 (or the pseudogene TRBV3-2) to TRBJ2-1, with a tentative D call TRBD1 (6 bases). Trimming took off 4 bases at V and 16 bases at J, with 23 bases between the two ends. Germline V gene data show CDR1 as LGHDT and CDR2 as YNNKEL (reference sequence). There are 14 residues in the CDR3. The CDR3 nucleotides read TGTGCCAGCAGCCCAAAAGCAGGGGATAGTCGAGGATTCTTC. Translated, it gives CASSPKAGDSRGFF.

The CDR3, as DNA: TGTGCCAGCATAACTATAGCGGGAGGACACACCGGGGAGCTGTTTTTT. Protein product: CASITIAGGHTGELFF. J is TRBJ2-2 and V is TRBV11-2; 10 bases are shared with TRBD2. The CDR3 runs 16 residues. Germline loops: CDR1 SGHAT, CDR2 FQNNGV. After removal of 7 bases from V and 3 bases from J, the junction contained 8 bases not matched to a gene.

V and J are TRBV5-4 and TRBJ1-2; a possible D gene is TRBD1 (6 bases). Per the germline V gene, CDR1 is SGHNT and CDR2 is YYREEE (reference sequence). Trimming removed 4 bases from V and 2 bases from J, with 15 bases in between. The CDR3 has 15 residues. The CDR3 protein is CASSRIGQLNYGYTF. The CDR3 nucleotides are TGTGCCAGCAGCCGGATCGGACAGCTCAACTATGGCTACACCTTC. The variable domain in full, completed from reference TRBV5-4 and TRBJ1-2, reads ETGVTQSPTHLIKTRGQQVTLRCSSQSGHNTVSWYQQALGQGPQFIFQYYREEENGRGNFPPRFSGLQFPNYSSELNVNALELDDSALYLCASSRIGQLNYGYTFGSGTRLTVV.

The V call is TRBV5-1, the J call TRBJ1-1; TRBD1 matches at 7 bases. Trimming removed 0 bases from V and 0 bases from J; junction bases left unmatched: 8. The CDR3 is made up of 17 amino acids. Germline V gene data show CDR1 as SGHRS and CDR2 as YFSETQ. Written as DNA, the CDR3 is TGCGCCAGCAGCTTGGGAGGGGGCATGAGGGTGAACACTGAAGCTTTCTTT. This codes for CASSLGGGMRVNTEAFF.

The rearrangement joins TRBV28 to TRBJ1-2; D is possibly TRBD1 (5 bases). With 4 bases removed from V and 6 bases from J, the gap between germline ends came to 24 bases. Germline V gene data show CDR1 as MDHEN and CDR2 as SYDVKM. This CDR3 spans 17 amino acids. In DNA, the CDR3 is TGTGCCAGCAGTTACGCGGATGGGTACGGGGGAATCGATGGCTACACCTTC. This sequence encodes CASSYADGYGGIDGYTF.

The chain uses TRBV7-9 and TRBJ2-3; the match to TRBD2 covers 10 bases. Germline CDR1 reads SEHNR; CDR2 reads FQNEAQ (reference sequence). Trimming at V came to 5 bases and at J to 3 bases, leaving 5 bases not matched to a gene. This CDR3 spans 15 amino acids. Here the CDR3 reads CASSPLAGATDTQYF. As DNA, the CDR3 is TGTGCCAGCAGCCCCCTAGCGGGAGCTACAGATACGCAGTATTTT.

The chain links TRBV21-1 to TRBJ2-2; TRBD2, the table's D call, lacks a check against the DNA. TRBV21-1 is given as a pseudogene. CDR3 length equals 13 residues. Here the CDR3 reads CAGGGARTGELFF. The CDR3 region has the DNA TGTGCCGGCGGGGGGGCGAGGACCGGGGAGCTGTTTTTT.

The chain recombines TRBV19 with TRBJ1-1; the D gene is possibly TRBD1 (5 bases). The CDR3 is made up of 14 amino acids. V was cut by 8 bases and J by 0 bases, with 13 bases left in between. Looked up from germline, CDR1 is LNHDA and CDR2 is SQIVND (reference sequence). The CDR3 sequence is CASRIGRVNTEAFF. Here the CDR3 DNA reads TGTGCCAGTCGAATAGGCAGGGTGAACACTGAAGCTTTCTTT.

The rearrangement joins TRBV7-2 to TRBJ2-3; TRBD2 agrees at 12 bases. The CDR3 loop spans 15 amino acids. The germline CDR1 and CDR2 sequences are SGHTA and FQGNSA. With 5 bases clipped from V and 5 bases from J, the junction kept 5 bases outside the gene matches. CDR3 bases: TGTGCCAGCAGCCCAACGGGACTAGCGGGAGATACGCAGTATTTT. The encoded protein is CASSPTGLAGDTQYF.

The chain recombines TRBV19 with TRBJ2-4; 9 bases line up with TRBD1. The CDR3 loop spans 19 amino acids. Trimming took 1 base from V and 0 from J; bases not matched to a gene: 10. Germline lookup yields CDR1 LNHDA and CDR2 SQIVND (reference sequence). The CDR3 is CASSIGWTGEPLAKNIQYF. In DNA, the CDR3 is TGTGCCAGTAGTATAGGCTGGACAGGGGAACCTCTAGCCAAAAACATTCAGTACTTC.

The chain is built from TRBV4-1 and TRBJ1-2; 10 bases align to TRBD1. V lost 4 bases and J lost 7; bases outside the gene matches: 9. Germline loops: CDR1 MGHRA, CDR2 YSYEKL. The CDR3 consists of 15 residues. The DNA of the CDR3 is TGCGCCAGCAGCCTCTCGGGGACAGGGGTAGGTGGCTACACCTTC. This codes for CASSLSGTGVGGYTF.

This clone appeared once. The chain combines TRBV11-2 with TRBJ2-4; 11 nucleotides agree with TRBD1. The V gene end was trimmed by 5 bases and the J gene end by 6 bases; junction bases not matched to a gene: 12. The CDR3 is 17 residues long. The V gene's germline CDR1 is SGHAT and CDR2 FQNNGV. The CDR3 region has the DNA TGTGCCAGCAGCCTAGGGATTGGGGACAGGGGGAGAAACATTCAGTACTTC. Its translation: CASSLGIGDRGRNIQYF.

The chain has TRBV7-9 and TRBJ1-4, with TRBD1 identical over 7 bases. CDR1 is SEHNR and CDR2 is FQNEAQ in the germline V gene (reference sequence). The CDR3 runs to 13 residues. Losses at the gene ends were 5 bases for V and 7 bases for J; bases not matched to a gene: 4. The CDR3 DNA reads as TGTGCCAGCAGCACCCAGGGGGGTGAAAAACTGTTTTTT. It translates to CASSTQGGEKLFF.